The T cell receptor (beta chain) under discussion was sequenced for a study of blood T cell repertoires in COVID-19. At the level of the study: Sources were T cells, B-cell-depleted T cells, or PBMCs; the material itself was cDNA or gDNA.

The CDR3 loop spans 15 amino acids. The germline gives CDR1 SGHVS, CDR2 FNYEAQ. Losses at the gene ends were 0 bases for V and 3 bases for J; bases not matched to a gene: 5. Per the authors' pipeline: The authors estimated nucleated cell counts from reference gene primer amplification. TCRdb keeps only in-frame clones here, not all; method: immunoSEQ multiplex PCR. V, J and clone size are taken as reported in that table, and D and trimming were inferred from the DNA itself. In the table there are 150,000 to 200,000 clones, 70% to 90% of which are singletons. The J gene is TRBJ2-7, the V gene TRBV7-6; 7 positions match TRBD1. The sequenced sample was peripheral blood. This clonotype was sampled from a man aged 50 or older who had recovered from COVID-19. The CDR3 coding sequence is TGTGCCAGCAGCTTAGCGACAGGGTTTCACTACGAGCAGTACTTC. Translated, it gives CASSLATGFHYEQYF.